What follows are 20 T cell receptor beta chains derived from one specimen sequenced in a study of graft-versus-host responses after intestinal transplantation. These receptors have no known antigen. Using immunoSEQ multiplex PCR, the repertoire was profiled, and TCRdb retains in-frame clones only, with some absent. The sample has tens of thousands of clones, more than 90% seen once. This material consisted of unstimulated CD8+ T cells sorted from spleen or lymph node cells, taken before transplant. The source of these receptors is a human donor who was the organ donor for an intestinal transplant.

This clone was seen just once. V is TRBV6-5 and J is TRBJ2-3, with D possibly called TRBD1 or TRBD2 (5 bases each). Germline V gene lookup returns CDR1 MNHEY and CDR2 SVGAGI. Between the trimmed V and J ends, which lost 2 bases and 6 bases, there was a span of 12 bases. The CDR3 consists of 14 residues. The CDR3 loop is CASSYGTAADTQYF. CDR3 bases: TGTGCCAGCAGTTACGGGACGGCGGCGGATACGCAGTATTTT.

V usage is TRBV28 and J usage is TRBJ1-1; tentative D call: TRBD1 (5 bases). CDR1 is MDHEN, CDR2 SYDVKM, per germline. V was trimmed by 5 bases and J by 2 bases, leaving 18 bases between them. This CDR3 is 16 amino acids long. This CDR3 is CASSPRQGSVNTEAFF. CDR3 DNA sequence: TGTGCCAGCAGTCCCCGGCAGGGCTCCGTCAACACTGAAGCTTTCTTT.

The chain carries TRBV4-1 and TRBJ1-1, with D unresolved. The V gene lost 0 bases and the J gene lost 7 bases, with 15 bases spanning the gap. The CDR3 runs to 15 residues. The germline V gene has CDR1 MGHRA and CDR2 YSYEKL. CDR3 sequence (DNA): TGCGCCAGCAGCCAAGAAATTTTAGGCGATATTGAAGCTTTCTTT. It encodes CASSQEILGDIEAFF.

The rearrangement links TRBV4-3 to TRBJ2-1; the D is unclear. Trimming removed 1 base from V and 5 bases from J, with 12 bases in between. The CDR3 runs 15 residues. The germline gives CDR1 LGHNA, CDR2 YSLEER. CDR3 sequence: CASSQVWQPDNEQFF. The CDR3 region has the DNA TGCGCCAGCAGCCAAGTATGGCAACCTGACAATGAGCAGTTCTTC.

This CDR3 is CATRGQETQYF. CDR3 sequence (DNA): TGTGCCACCAGAGGTCAAGAGACCCAGTACTTC. The V and J genes are TRBV6-5 and TRBJ2-5; D unresolved. Trimming shortened V by 10 bases and J by 2 bases, and 8 bases separated the two germline ends. CDR3 size: 11 residues. The germline V gene has CDR1 MNHEY and CDR2 SVGAGI.

The CDR3 nucleotides are TGTGCCAGCAGCGCGGACCTTGAGCAGTTCTTC. Amino acid sequence: CASSADLEQFF. The chain is built from TRBV9 and TRBJ2-1; D gene uncertain. The CDR3 extends over 11 amino acids. V lost 3 bases to trimming and J lost 9 bases, with 7 bases between them. CDR1 and CDR2 from the germline V gene are SGDLS and YYNGEE.

The chain links TRBV5-1 to TRBJ2-1; possible D gene TRBD2, 7 bases. V was cut by 3 bases and J by 3 bases, with 19 bases left in between. This CDR3 has 17 residues. From germline, CDR1 is SGHRS and CDR2 YFSETQ. CDR3 sequence: CASSWTVRGGLYNEQFF. The CDR3 coding sequence is TGCGCCAGCAGCTGGACAGTTCGCGGGGGTCTCTACAATGAGCAGTTCTTC.

This chain joins TRBV7-9 and TRBJ1-2; D is uncertain. Germline V gene sequence: CDR1 SEHNR, CDR2 FQNEAQ (reference sequence). This CDR3 comprises 17 residues. Trimming took off 2 bases at V and 0 bases at J, with 16 bases between the two ends. CDR3 nucleotide sequence: TGTGCCAGCAGCTTACAGCCGTTGGCCCCCTCTAACTATGGCTACACCTTC. Its protein is CASSLQPLAPSNYGYTF. The full variable domain, in which reference TRBV7-9 and TRBJ1-2 provide the parts outside the CDR3, is DTGVSQNPRHKITKRGQNVTFRCDPISEHNRLYWYRQTLGQGPEFLTYFQNEAQLEKSRLLSDRFSAERPKGSFSTLEIQRTEQGDSAMYLCASSLQPLAPSNYGYTFGSGTRLTVV.

V gene TRBV29-1 combines with J gene TRBJ2-1, with D perhaps matching TRBD2 (6 bases). Germline V lookup: CDR1 SQVTM, CDR2 ANQGSEA. Trimming cost V 1 base and J 7 bases, with 17 bases left between them. The CDR3 length is 15 residues. The DNA of the CDR3 is TGCAGCGTTGAAGGGGTCGCGGAGGCGGGGAATGAGCAGTTCTTC. Its protein is CSVEGVAEAGNEQFF.

This clone was counted a single time. The CDR3 nucleotides are TGTGCCAGCACCAAAGGTGACTTGAATTCACCCCTCCACTTT. Protein sequence: CASTKGDLNSPLHF. This rearrangement joins TRBV27 to TRBJ1-6; D unresolved. The V end was cut by 7 bases, the J end by 7 bases, with 14 bases between. The CDR3 contains 14 residues. Germline assignment: CDR1 MNHEY and CDR2 SMNVEV (reference sequence).

The chain recombines TRBV4-1 with TRBJ2-1, with 7 bases that match TRBD1. The V segment lost 0 bases and the J segment 9 bases; nucleotides outside the gene matches: 8. The CDR3 length is 15 residues. Germline CDR1 reads MGHRA; CDR2 reads YSYEKL. CDR3 DNA: TGCGCCAGCAGCCAAGAGTCCTACACAGGGGTTGAGCAGTTCTTC. Translating gives CASSQESYTGVEQFF.

The chain recombines TRBV13 with TRBJ1-1; D may be TRBD1 (6 bases). The germline CDR1 and CDR2 sequences are PRHDT and FYEKMQ (reference sequence). The CDR3 spans 14 residues. Trimming cost V 4 bases and J 4 bases, with 13 bases left between them. The DNA of the CDR3 is TGTGCCAGCAGCTCGGACAGCCCAGGCACTGAAGCTTTCTTT. As protein: CASSSDSPGTEAFF.

The chain carries TRBV19 and TRBJ2-3; TRBD2 matches at 12 bases. The CDR3 extends over 19 amino acids. The germline V gene encodes CDR1 LNHDA and CDR2 SQIVND (reference sequence). Trimming at V came to 1 base and at J to 6 bases, leaving 14 bases not matched to a gene. CDR3 loop: CASSIVVTSGGSIGDTQYF. The CDR3 coding sequence is TGTGCCAGTAGTATAGTGGTGACTAGCGGGGGTAGTATCGGGGATACGCAGTATTTT.

This clone was seen just once. The V call is TRBV4-3, the J call TRBJ2-1; 8 nucleotides align to TRBD2. From germline, CDR1 is LGHNA and CDR2 YSLEER. The junction had 6 bases not matched to a gene; V was cut back by 0 bases and J by 5 bases. The length of the CDR3 is 16 residues. CDR3: CASSQETGGLDNEQFF. The DNA for the CDR3 is TGCGCCAGCAGCCAAGAGACGGGGGGGCTCGACAATGAGCAGTTCTTC.

The chain links TRBV9 to TRBJ2-2, with D perhaps matching TRBD1 or TRBD2 (5 bases each). The germline V gene encodes CDR1 SGDLS and CDR2 YYNGEE. V was shortened by 0 bases and J by 5 bases, with 8 bases between the two germline ends. The CDR3 extends over 14 amino acids. The CDR3 DNA reads TGTGCCAGCAGCGTAGGGGACGCGACCGGGGAGCTGTTTTTT. This sequence encodes CASSVGDATGELFF.

The gene calls are TRBV6-6 and TRBJ1-4, with 7 bases lining up with TRBD1. CDR1 is MNHNY and CDR2 is SVGAGI in the germline V gene (reference sequence). This CDR3 is 15 amino acids long. V gave up 2 bases and J gave up 5 bases; unmatched junction bases: 5. CDR3 coding DNA: TGTGCCAGCAGTTACGTGGACAGGAAGAATGAAAAACTGTTTTTT. This encodes CASSYVDRKNEKLFF.

The chain carries TRBV7-6 and TRBJ2-1; D is ambiguous. CDR1 is SGHVS, CDR2 FNYEAQ, per germline. Trimming removed 1 base at V and 2 bases at J, with 6 bases between. The CDR3 runs 14 residues. CDR3 in DNA: TGTGCCAGCAGCTTAGTTGGGACCTACAATGAGCAGTTCTTC. It translates to CASSLVGTYNEQFF.

The rearrangement links TRBV4-3 to TRBJ1-3; the match to TRBD1 covers 7 bases. This CDR3 has 18 residues. V was pared by 0 bases and J by 0 bases, with 8 bases of the junction left unmatched. Germline V CDR1 and CDR2: LGHNA, YSLEER. CDR3 region: CASSQETAGGSSGNTIYF. The DNA for the CDR3 is TGCGCCAGCAGCCAAGAGACGGCAGGGGGGAGCTCTGGAAACACCATATATTTT.

This clone appeared a single time. This chain uses TRBV19 with TRBJ1-1, with D possibly being TRBD1 (5 bases). Germline CDR1 LNHDA, CDR2 SQIVND (reference sequence). V lost 3 bases to trimming and J lost 5 bases, with 10 bases between them. The CDR3 sequence is 13 residues long. In DNA form, the CDR3 reads TGTGCCAGTAGTATCTCAGAGGGGACTGAAGCTTTCTTT. It translates to CASSISEGTEAFF.

This chain joins TRBV21-1 and TRBJ1-3; the tabulated D call, TRBD1, remains unverified against the DNA. TRBV21-1 is tagged as a pseudogene. The CDR3 totals 15 residues. The CDR3 here is CASSKGQGAGNTIYF. The CDR3, as DNA: TGTGCCAGCAGCAAAGGACAGGGGGCTGGAAACACCATATATTTT.